This T cell receptor (beta chain) was sequenced in a study of breast tumors, draining lymph nodes, adjacent tissues. TCRdb recomputed calls from the multiplex PCR reads with MiXCR, one row per CDR3 protein. This table has 47,000 or so distinct CDR3 sequences, 20% to 25% appearing once. This clonotype was recorded at least ten times. In germline, CDR1 is WSHSY, CDR2 SAAADI. The V and J ends lost 6 bases and 2 bases, in that order; junction bases with no gene match: 5. The CDR3 extends over 14 amino acids. The specimen sequenced was breast tumor tissue. The sequence was collected from a female donor with breast cancer. Some clones in this sample may be carry-over from other donors' samples. The chain combines TRBV10-2 with TRBJ1-2, with 8 bases fitting TRBD1. In nucleotides, the CDR3 is TGCGCCAGCAGAGAGACAGGGGCCAACTATGGCTACACCTTC. Protein product: CASRETGANYGYTF.